This record looks at one T cell receptor beta chain sequence and its context. Germline values: CDR1 LGHNT, CDR2 FRNRAP. V dropped 0 bases and J dropped 2; count of bases not matched to a gene: 14. The CDR3 has 20 residues. The sample is drawn from a study of radiotherapy plus CTLA-4 blockade in lung cancer. TCRdb's table, derived via immunoSEQ multiplex PCR, lists solely in-frame clones and lacks some. The sample yields 50,000 to 75,000 clones, roughly 80% seen once. The sample consisted of peripheral blood, taken from a patient treated with radiotherapy plus ipilimumab. The chain links TRBV12-5 to TRBJ1-5; 9 nucleotides align to TRBD1. The clonotype comes from a human donor with non-small cell lung cancer who had a complete response to radiotherapy plus ipilimumab. The CDR3, as DNA: TGTGCTAGTGGTTTGGTAGGGACAGGGAATTTCCCTGTAGGCAATCAGCCCCAGCATTTT. It specifies CASGLVGTGNFPVGNQPQHF.